This T cell receptor beta chain is drawn from a study of T cell repertoires and HLA-DP antigens. Between the trimmed V and J ends, which lost 0 bases and 5 bases, there was a span of 15 bases. The length of the CDR3 is 15 residues. Germline V lookup: CDR1 SGHRS, CDR2 YFSETQ. A note on this clone: The antigen remains undetermined.

Assay used: immunoSEQ multiplex PCR; TCRdb lists only in-frame clones, some missing. The table records over 100,000 clones, roughly 92% of them present only once. The receptor was derived from a woman aged 18-29 years in good health and CMV-seronegative. The specimen sequenced was CD4+ T cells from PBMCs. This rearrangement joins TRBV5-1 to TRBJ2-7; maybe TRBD2 (7 bases). CDR3 sequence: CASSLGTGGLDEQYF. CDR3 coding DNA: TGCGCCAGCAGCTTGGGTACCGGGGGGCTAGACGAGCAGTACTTC. The entire variable domain, with the rest obtained from reference TRBV5-1 and TRBJ2-7, is as follows: KAGVTQTPRYLIKTRGQQVTLSCSPISGHRSVSWYQQTPGQGLQFLFEYFSETQRNKGNFPGRFSGRQFSNSRSEMNVSTLELGDSALYLCASSLGTGGLDEQYFGPGTRLTVT.